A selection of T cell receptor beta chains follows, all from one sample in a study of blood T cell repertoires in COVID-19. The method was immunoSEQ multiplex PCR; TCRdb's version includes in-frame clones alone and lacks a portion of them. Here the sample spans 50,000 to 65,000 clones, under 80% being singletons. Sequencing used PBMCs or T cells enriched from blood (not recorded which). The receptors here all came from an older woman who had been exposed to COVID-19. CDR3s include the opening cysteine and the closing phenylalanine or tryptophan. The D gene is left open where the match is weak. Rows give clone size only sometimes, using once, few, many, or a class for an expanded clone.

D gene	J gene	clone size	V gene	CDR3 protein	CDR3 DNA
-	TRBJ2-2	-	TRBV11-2	CASSLSTGELFF	TGTGCCAGCAGCTTATCTACCGGGGAGCTGTTTTTT
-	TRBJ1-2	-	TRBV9	CASSVVEGVGYTF	TGTGCCAGCAGCGTAGTGGAGGGAGTCGGCTACACCTTC
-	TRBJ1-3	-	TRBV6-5	CASTLGGNTIYF	TGTGCCAGCACTCTCGGGGGAAACACCATATATTTT
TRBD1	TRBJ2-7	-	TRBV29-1	CSVEGQGAYEQYF	TGCAGCGTTGAAGGACAGGGGGCCTACGAGCAGTACTTC
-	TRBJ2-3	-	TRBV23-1	CASTQQGFTDTQYF	TGCGCCAGCACCCAACAGGGATTCACAGATACGCAGTATTTT
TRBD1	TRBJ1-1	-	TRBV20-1	CSASQGGLAFF	TGCAGTGCTAGCCAAGGGGGCTTAGCTTTCTTT
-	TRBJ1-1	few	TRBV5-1	CASSLTTLGGIEAFF	TGCGCCAGCAGCTTGACAACGCTGGGGGGAATCGAAGCTTTCTTT
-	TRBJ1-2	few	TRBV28	CASSFRGGGYTF	TGTGCCAGCAGTTTCAGGGGTGGTGGCTACACCTTC
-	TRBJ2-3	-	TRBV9	CASSVLTVTDTQYF	TGTGCCAGCAGCGTCCTGACAGTCACAGATACGCAGTATTTT
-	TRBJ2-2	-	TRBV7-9	CASTSSLRSGELFF	TGTGCCAGCACCTCATCATTGCGGTCCGGGGAGCTGTTTTTT
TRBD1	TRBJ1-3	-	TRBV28	CASSLEGARKGNTIYF	TGTGCCAGCAGTTTAGAGGGGGCGCGGAAAGGAAACACCATATATTTT
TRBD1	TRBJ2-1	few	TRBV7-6	CASSLTGGGHNEQFF	TGTGCCAGCAGTCTTACAGGGGGCGGGCACAATGAGCAGTTCTTC
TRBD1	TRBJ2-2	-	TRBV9	CASSTPRTGEESHTGELFF	TGTGCCAGCAGCACCCCCCGGACAGGCGAAGAATCTCACACCGGGGAGCTGTTTTTT
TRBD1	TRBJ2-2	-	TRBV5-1	CASSLSPGGGQGTGELFF	TGCGCCAGCAGCTTGTCGCCCGGTGGGGGACAGGGTACCGGGGAGCTGTTTTTT
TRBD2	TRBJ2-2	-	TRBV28	CASSWGTMAGELFF	TGTGCCAGCAGTTGGGGGACTATGGCCGGGGAGCTGTTTTTT
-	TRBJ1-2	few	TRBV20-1	CSALAPGYTF	TGCAGTGCCCTAGCCCCTGGCTACACCTTC
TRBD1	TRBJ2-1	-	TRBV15	CATSRSQGARINEQFF	TGTGCCACCAGCAGATCACAGGGGGCGAGGATCAATGAGCAGTTCTTC
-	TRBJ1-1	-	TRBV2	CASKTGTEAFF	TGTGCCAGCAAGACGGGCACTGAAGCTTTCTTT